The rows below give T cell receptor beta chains drawn from one sample of a study of control samples from healthy donors and cancer patients. Method: immunoSEQ multiplex PCR; TCRdb's copy keeps in-frame clones and lacks some. Of about 120,000 clones listed, 70% to 90% are singletons. Input material: blood. The receptors come from a man in his forties or fifties in good health. Both conserved end residues are part of each CDR3. The D gene is left open where the match is weak. The size field is filled for only some rows; it gives once, few, many or a size class.

>TRBV10-3|TRBJ2-1|TRBD2|-
CAIAGLAGAGNEQFF
TGTGCCATCGCCGGACTAGCGGGGGCTGGCAATGAGCAGTTCTTC
>TRBV9|TRBJ1-1|-|-
CASSVGGQNTEAFF
TGTGCCAGCAGCGTAGGGGGGCAGAACACTGAAGCTTTCTTT
>TRBV19|TRBJ1-4|TRBD1|-
CASRDRTATNEKLFF
TGTGCCAGTAGGGACAGGACCGCAACTAATGAAAAACTGTTTTTT
>TRBV5-6|TRBJ1-6|-|few
CASSKRGLGINSPLHF
TGTGCCAGCAGCAAAAGAGGTCTGGGGATTAATTCACCCCTCCACTTT
>TRBV24-1|TRBJ2-3|-|-
CATSDLVGARNTQYF
TGTGCCACCAGTGATTTGGTGGGGGCCCGGAATACGCAGTATTTT
>TRBV19|TRBJ1-1|-|-
CASSIGGRLNTEAFF
TGTGCCAGTAGTATTGGGGGGCGATTGAACACTGAAGCTTTCTTT
>TRBV27|TRBJ1-1|-|-
CASSRRGTKGTEAFF
TGTGCCAGCAGCCGGAGGGGGACCAAGGGGACTGAAGCTTTCTTT
>TRBV5-8|TRBJ1-1|-|-
CASSSGQIWTEAFF
TGTGCCAGCAGCTCCGGACAAATTTGGACTGAAGCTTTCTTT
>TRBV30|TRBJ2-1|-|-
CAWTVYNEQFF
TGTGCTTGGACAGTTTACAATGAGCAGTTCTTC
>TRBV5-6|TRBJ1-3|-|-
CASSFGTYSGNTIYF
TGTGCCAGCAGCTTCGGGACGTACTCTGGAAACACCATATATTTT
>TRBV7-9|TRBJ2-7|-|-
CASSLGNSYEQYF
TGTGCCAGCAGCTTAGGGAACTCCTACGAGCAGTACTTC
>TRBV7-6|TRBJ1-1|-|-
CASSLGFRNTEAFF
TGTGCCAGCAGCTTAGGATTTCGTAACACTGAAGCTTTCTTT
>TRBV7-9|TRBJ1-1|-|-
CASSSGTEAFF
TGTGCCAGCAGCTCGGGCACTGAAGCTTTCTTT
>TRBV3-1/TRBV3-2|TRBJ1-2|-|-
CASSQDLYGYTF
TGTGCCAGCAGCCAAGATCTTTATGGCTACACCTTC
>TRBV7-7|TRBJ2-7|-|-
CASSPRGGYEQYF
TGTGCCAGCAGTCCCAGGGGAGGCTACGAGCAGTACTTC
>TRBV5-1|TRBJ2-3|-|-
CASSPQAGVTDTQYF
TGCGCCAGCAGCCCACAGGCGGGTGTCACAGATACGCAGTATTTT
>TRBV27|TRBJ2-3|TRBD2|-
CASSLTSGGADTQYF
TGTGCCAGCAGTTTGACTAGCGGGGGGGCAGATACGCAGTATTTT
>TRBV5-6|TRBJ1-4|TRBD1|-
CASSWRQGPNEKLFF
TGTGCCAGCAGCTGGAGACAGGGGCCTAATGAAAAACTGTTTTTT
>TRBV3-1/TRBV3-2|TRBJ2-3|TRBD1|-
CASSGRGRTDTQYF
TGTGCCAGCAGTGGCAGGGGGCGAACAGATACGCAGTATTTT
>TRBV6-5|TRBJ1-3|-|-
CASSYGVMASGNTIYF
TGTGCCAGCAGTTACGGGGTTATGGCCTCTGGAAACACCATATATTTT
>TRBV11-2|TRBJ1-2|-|-
CASSLEVYGYTF
TGTGCCAGCAGCTTAGAGGTCTATGGCTACACCTTC
>TRBV6-1|TRBJ1-1|TRBD1|-
CASSAILGTGAGNTEAFF
TGTGCCAGCAGTGCCATCCTTGGGACAGGGGCTGGGAACACTGAAGCTTTCTTT
>TRBV4-1|TRBJ2-2|TRBD1|-
CASSQDRTGLTGELFF
TGCGCCAGCAGCCAAGATCGGACAGGGCTCACCGGGGAGCTGTTTTTT
>TRBV10-3|TRBJ1-5|TRBD1|-
CAISDRDRGQQPQHF
TGTGCCATCAGCGACCGGGACAGGGGCCAACAGCCCCAGCATTTT
>TRBV7-2|TRBJ1-5|-|-
CASSAREYSNQPQHF
TGTGCCAGCAGCGCCCGGGAGTATAGCAATCAGCCCCAGCATTTT
>TRBV5-4|TRBJ2-2|-|-
CASSFLGRTFTGELFF
TGTGCCAGCAGCTTCTTAGGGCGCACCTTCACCGGGGAGCTGTTTTTT
>TRBV2|TRBJ2-5|-|-
CASSEGKSPETQYF
TGTGCCAGCAGTGAAGGAAAATCTCCCGAGACCCAGTACTTC
>TRBV30|TRBJ1-1|TRBD1|once
CAWTPDRVGTEAFF
TGTGCCTGGACCCCGGACAGGGTGGGCACTGAAGCTTTCTTT
>TRBV19|TRBJ2-7|-|-
CASSIGGNEQYF
TGTGCCAGTAGTATAGGGGGGAACGAGCAGTACTTC
>TRBV19|TRBJ1-5|-|-
CASSIGNQPQHF
TGTGCCAGTAGTATTGGTAATCAGCCCCAGCATTTT
>TRBV19|TRBJ1-5|TRBD1|-
CASSIDNRQGLNQPQHF
TGTGCCAGTAGTATAGATAACAGACAGGGGTTAAATCAGCCCCAGCATTTT
>TRBV5-1|TRBJ1-2|-|-
CASSLVVTGRRHGYTF
TGCGCCAGCAGCTTGGTGGTAACAGGTCGACGGCATGGCTACACCTTC
>TRBV20-1|TRBJ2-3|-|once
CSARQADTQYF
TGCAGTGCAAGACAGGCGGATACGCAGTATTTT
>TRBV18|TRBJ2-7|TRBD1|-
CASSAGQGIFYEQYF
TGTGCCAGCTCCGCGGGACAGGGGATATTTTACGAGCAGTACTTC
>TRBV12-3/TRBV12-4|TRBJ2-1|-|-
CASSLAGENEQFF
TGTGCCAGCAGTTTGGCAGGGGAGAATGAGCAGTTCTTC
>TRBV6-5|TRBJ2-2|-|-
CASRISGITGELFF
TGTGCCAGCAGAATTTCAGGGATCACCGGGGAGCTGTTTTTT
>TRBV10-3|TRBJ1-1|TRBD1|-
CATTGTGRTEAFF
TGTGCCACAACCGGGACAGGGCGGACTGAAGCTTTCTTT